Included here is one T cell receptor (beta chain) sequence, with context. Its antigen remains unknown. Germline V CDR1 and CDR2: SEHNR, FQNEAQ (reference sequence). Trimming cost V 8 bases and J 7 bases, with 17 bases left between them. This CDR3 contains 14 residues. Using unique molecular identifiers, the investigators prepared the TCRbeta library. A single record per CDR3 protein comes from TCRdb applying MiXCR to the PCR reads. This table has hundreds of thousands of distinct CDR3 sequences, roughly a quarter appearing once. The sample originates from a study of T-cell reconstitution after alpha-beta-depleted transplantation in children. Study-wide results and caveats: Newly generated T cells supplied most T-cell counts and diversity one year post-transplant.

This clonotype was sampled from a female patient aged 2 to 10 who had a stem cell transplant for congenital amegakaryocytic thrombocytopenia, so the T cells may come from the graft donor. The chain carries TRBV7-9 and TRBJ1-4; D perhaps matches TRBD1 (6 bases). This sample comprised PBMCs, mostly from graft donor cells, obtained 360 days after TCRalphabeta/CD19-depleted stem cell transplant. The CDR3 is CASSRGRGIEKLFF. CDR3 DNA sequence: TGTGCCAGCTCCCGGGGGCGTGGGATTGAAAAACTGTTTTTT.